These T cell receptor beta chains were read from a single sample in a study of PD-L1 blockade in urothelial cancer. Sequencing was performed with immunoSEQ multiplex PCR; in TCRdb, only in-frame clones are kept and a portion is missing. The table includes approximately 79,000 clones, roughly 90% detected once. The sequences come from PBMCs, collected around atezolizumab (anti-PD-L1) treatment. These receptors all come from a woman older than 75 with urothelial cancer. The conserved cysteine and the conserved F or W are not part of the CDR3 here. The order of the fields is V gene, CDR3 protein.

TRBV7-9	ASSPQGQGGVF
TRBV10-3	AISGRTGANYGYT
TRBV9	ASSVGGASGRYQENEQF
TRBV7-2	ASSHLPLDNPNTGELF
TRBV5-1	ASSLAANYGYT
TRBV10-2	ASSETGPKETQY
TRBV18	ASSQLTGMNTEAF
TRBV6-5	ASSTDGGSNQPQH
TRBV9	ASSVGQGTEAF
TRBV2	ASSGSGVRSEQF
TRBV2	ATEVGLEYNEQF
TRBV10-3	AILTEKEGEQY
TRBV15	ATSRVTGGAGYT
TRBV9	ASSVMGSGANTGELF
TRBV11-2	ASSQTGGTAGSIY
TRBV9	ASSSSGGSTTGELF
TRBV10-3	AIRTGANGYT
TRBV5-1	ASSLAGGDQPQH
TRBV6-4	ASSNQPVLANNEQF
TRBV5-1	ASSLTGGGNQPQH
TRBV3-1/TRBV3-2	AWGAEQF
TRBV11-2	ASSPRGAAGQY
TRBV30	AWDSGTSYEQY
TRBV19	ASSIGRANTEAF
TRBV28	ASSSDRAYEQY
TRBV10-3	AISVAGGRSEQF
TRBV7-8	ASSYSAGEAGEQF
TRBV5-6	ASSLGGRVGYIQY
TRBV5-1	ASSLDRANEKLF
TRBV15	ATSGLKGQNYQPQH
TRBV5-1	ASSLVTSRNTGELF
TRBV9	ASSARSGRTGDEQF
TRBV20-1	SARAREQF
TRBV28	ASSLLPSDYGYT
TRBV6-5	ASSYSGRGSEAF
TRBV28	ASTLSGSNQPQH
TRBV19	ASSTGTGKSIQY
TRBV10-2	ASSAAGGRAKNIQY
TRBV11-1	ASSPGSDQETQY
TRBV19	ASSTGWVDYGYT
TRBV6-5	ASRPGTGGYT
TRBV28	ASSSSGLAGGGSSYEQY
TRBV10-3	AISGTDYEQY
TRBV9	ASSAEKEYNEQF